Below are 17 T cell receptor beta chains sequenced from a single sample in a study of identical twins. TCRdb passed the 5' RACE reads through MiXCR, listing each CDR3 protein once. Of 700,000 or so distinct CDR3 sequences in the sample, over 20% are singletons; the top ten hold about 4.3%. The sample also formed part of further work on T cells expressing NK-cell markers.

The sample was PBMCs. These receptors originate from a young woman in good health.

The chain combines TRBV29-1 with TRBJ2-2, with 8 positions matching TRBD2. This CDR3 region has 18 residues. V trimming: 3 bases; J trimming: 7 bases; junction bases outside the gene matches: 19. CDR1 is SQVTM, CDR2 ANQGSEA, per germline. The CDR3 reads CSVDATPGDSGKGGELFF. DNA for the CDR3: TGCAGCGTTGACGCCACACCCGGGGATAGCGGGAAGGGCGGGGAGCTGTTTTTT.

This clonotype was seen ten or more times. The V call is TRBV6-5, the J call TRBJ2-1; unclear D gene. V dropped 6 bases and J dropped 5 bases, with 8 bases sitting between them. Germline V gene data show CDR1 as MNHEY and CDR2 as SVGAGI. This CDR3 has 12 amino acids. The CDR3 protein is CASSGPNNEQFF. The CDR3 DNA follows: TGTGCCAGCAGCGGGCCTAACAATGAGCAGTTCTTC.

The chain carries TRBV6-1 and TRBJ2-3, with 7 bases that match TRBD2. CDR1 and CDR2 from the germline V gene are MNHNS and SASEGT. J was trimmed by 8 bases and V by 8 bases; bases with no gene match: 10. This CDR3 has 13 residues. The CDR3 nucleotides read TGTGCCAGCCGGGCTAGCGGTTTCGTTACGCAGTATTTT. Protein product: CASRASGFVTQYF.

The rearrangement joins TRBV9 to TRBJ2-5; D gene uncertain. This CDR3 contains 15 residues. CDR1 and CDR2 from the germline V gene are SGDLS and YYNGEE. Trimming removed 0 bases from V and 2 bases from J, with 11 bases in between. The CDR3 DNA reads TGTGCCAGCAGCGTAGCTATTAGAGAACAAGAGACCCAGTACTTC. Amino acids: CASSVAIREQETQYF.

The genes are TRBV7-6 and TRBJ2-3; 13 bases match TRBD2. This CDR3 comprises 18 residues. Germline CDR1 reads SGHVS; CDR2 reads FNYEAQ. V lost 6 bases, J lost 3 bases, and 12 bases stayed unmatched. This chain's CDR3 is CASSRRLAGGGETDTQYF. The CDR3 DNA reads TGTGCCAGCAGTAGGAGACTAGCGGGAGGAGGGGAGACAGATACGCAGTATTTT. Filled out from reference TRBV7-6 and TRBJ2-3, the complete variable domain reads GAGVSQSPRYKVTKRGQDVALRCDPISGHVSLYWYRQALGQGPEFLTYFNYEAQQDKSGLPNDRFSAERPEGSISTLTIQRTEQRDSAMYRCASSRRLAGGGETDTQYFGPGTRLTVL.

This clonotype occurred a few times. The J gene is TRBJ1-4, the V gene TRBV10-3; D perhaps matches TRBD1 (6 bases). Trimming stripped 3 bases from V and 4 bases from J, with 12 bases between. CDR1 is ENHRY and CDR2 is SYGVKD in the germline V gene. The CDR3 has 15 residues. CDR3 loop: CAISESDSYNEKLFF. In DNA, the CDR3 is TGTGCCATCAGTGAATCGGACAGCTATAATGAAAAACTGTTTTTT.

The chain combines TRBV20-1 with TRBJ2-7, with D possibly matching TRBD2 (5 bases). The germline V gene encodes CDR1 DFQATT and CDR2 SNEGSKA (reference sequence). Trimming pared 3 bases from V and 1 base from J, leaving 10 bases between. The CDR3 spans 13 residues. The CDR3 here is CSARLGSSYEQYF. The CDR3 nucleotides are TGCAGTGCTAGGTTGGGGAGTTCCTACGAGCAGTACTTC.

This clonotype occurred a few times. The chain couples TRBV12-3 or TRBV12-4 to TRBJ2-1; D not resolved. This CDR3 is built from 16 residues. V dropped 5 bases and J dropped 0 bases, with 14 bases sitting between them. The CDR3 coding sequence is TGTGCCAGCAGTGAGTGGAGAAGCTTCTCCTACAATGAGCAGTTCTTC. It yields the protein CASSEWRSFSYNEQFF.

The chain combines TRBV9 with TRBJ2-5; possibly TRBD2 for D (5 bases). Per the germline V gene, CDR1 is SGDLS and CDR2 is YYNGEE. This CDR3 contains 13 residues. Trimming shortened V by 0 bases and J by 5 bases, and 8 bases separated the two germline ends. The CDR3 is CASSVETGETQYF. CDR3 nucleotide sequence: TGTGCCAGCAGCGTAGAAACGGGGGAGACCCAGTACTTC.

This clonotype has more than one count but fewer than ten. The chain joins TRBV12-3 or TRBV12-4 to TRBJ1-2; D remains unclear. This CDR3 region has 11 residues. Trimming shortened V by 7 bases and J by 8 bases, and 11 bases separated the two germline ends. The CDR3 sequence is CASTPRGGYTF. CDR3 sequence (DNA): TGTGCCAGCACCCCCCGTGGGGGCTACACCTTC.

This clonotype was seen only once. The chain is built from TRBV21-1 and TRBJ2-7. TRBV21-1 is marked as a pseudogene. CDR3 length equals 13 residues. The CDR3 bases are TGTGCCAGCAGCAAGGTCCACGGCTACGAGCAGTACTTC. Its translation: CASSKVHGYEQYF.

Only a few counts were recorded for this clonotype. The genes are TRBV20-1 and TRBJ2-7; D call uncertain. The germline CDR1 and CDR2 sequences are DFQATT and SNEGSKA (reference sequence). This CDR3 region has 12 residues. Trimming shortened V by 2 bases and J by 7 bases, and 12 bases separated the two germline ends. CDR3: CSARTTSSEQYF. The CDR3 DNA reads TGCAGTGCTAGAACGACCTCGTCGGAGCAGTACTTC.

The V and J genes are TRBV2 and TRBJ1-1, with D perhaps TRBD1 (5 bases). V was clipped by 0 bases and J by 4 bases, with 6 bases between them. Germline CDR1 is SNHLY and CDR2 is FYNNEI. The CDR3 consists of 13 residues. CDR3 protein: CASSEAGPTEAFF. DNA of the CDR3: TGTGCCAGCAGTGAAGCGGGGCCCACTGAAGCTTTCTTT.

This chain links TRBV5-1 with TRBJ2-2; 8 positions match TRBD2. The germline V gene encodes CDR1 SGHRS and CDR2 YFSETQ. The CDR3 runs 18 residues. Trimming removed 0 bases from V and 7 bases from J; junction bases left unmatched: 14. The chain's CDR3 is CASSLVGLAWSSGGELFF. DNA of the CDR3: TGCGCCAGCAGCTTGGTCGGACTAGCATGGAGTAGTGGCGGGGAGCTGTTTTTT.

CDR3 residues: CAINSGGRETQYF. The DNA for the CDR3 is TGTGCCATCAATTCAGGGGGCCGAGAGACCCAGTACTTC. This chain connects TRBV10-3 to TRBJ2-5; 8 bases agree with TRBD1. Trimming cost V 7 bases and J 4 bases; bases outside gene matches: 5. There are 13 residues in the CDR3. CDR1 ENHRY and CDR2 SYGVKD come from the germline V gene.

V is TRBV10-2 and J is TRBJ1-6; TRBD1 might be the D (6 bases). Trimming removed 8 bases at V and 11 bases at J, with 13 bases between. The CDR3 contains 12 residues. Germline CDR1 reads WSHSY; CDR2 reads SAAADI. CDR3: CASGGQVPPLHF. CDR3 coding DNA: TGCGCCAGCGGGGGCCAGGTCCCACCCCTCCACTTT.

The sample holds a few counts of this clonotype. The chain uses TRBV20-1 and TRBJ1-1; no firm D call. In germline, CDR1 is DFQATT, CDR2 SNEGSKA (reference sequence). The CDR3 length is 11 residues. The V end lost 3 bases, the J end lost 4 bases, and 6 bases lay between the germline ends. The CDR3 sequence is CSASLLTEAFF. As DNA, the CDR3 is TGCAGTGCTAGCCTACTCACTGAAGCTTTCTTT.